These 17 T cell receptor beta chains were all obtained from the same sample, sequenced in a study of radiation and T cells in renal cell carcinoma. The assay was immunoSEQ multiplex PCR, and TCRdb's table has in-frame clones only and misses some. The repertoire holds 140,000 to 150,000 clones, with less than 90% as singletons. Described time point: blood 4 weeks post-SBRT, at nephrectomy. Treatment denoted: 15 Gy SBRT to primary tumor, nephrectomy 4 weeks later. The sample was blood, taken from a patient whose treatment included radiotherapy and nephrectomy. Receptors were obtained from a woman aged 50 to 60 with renal cell carcinoma.

The genes are TRBV4-1 and TRBJ2-7, with a tentative D call TRBD1 (6 bases). The germline CDR1 and CDR2 sequences are MGHRA and YSYEKL. The V and J ends lost 1 base and 5 bases respectively, with 9 bases between them. The CDR3 is made up of 13 amino acids. The CDR3 region has the DNA TGCGCCAGCAGCCAAGTAAGGGGGAACGAGCAGTACTTC. It specifies CASSQVRGNEQYF.

V usage is TRBV5-1 and J usage is TRBJ2-5; D could derive from TRBD1 or TRBD2 (5 bases each). Looked up from germline, CDR1 is SGHRS and CDR2 is YFSETQ. The V gene lost 2 bases and the J gene lost 8 bases, with 25 bases spanning the gap. There are 17 residues in the CDR3. The DNA for the CDR3 is TGCGCCAGCAGCTTAACTCGGACCGCCGACAGTGGGGGTACCCAGTACTTC. Translating it yields CASSLTRTADSGGTQYF. The full variable domain, in which reference TRBV5-1 and TRBJ2-5 provide the parts outside the CDR3, is KAGVTQTPRYLIKTRGQQVTLSCSPISGHRSVSWYQQTPGQGLQFLFEYFSETQRNKGNFPGRFSGRQFSNSRSEMNVSTLELGDSALYLCASSLTRTADSGGTQYFGPGTRLLVL.

V is TRBV4-2 and J is TRBJ2-7; no definite D call. The CDR3 sequence is 14 residues long. V lost 2 bases and J 3 bases, leaving 11 bases between the germline ends. CDR1 is LGHNA and CDR2 is YNFKEQ in the germline V gene. The CDR3 region has the DNA TGTGCCAGCAGCCAATCGGCAATCCTCTACGAGCAGTACTTC. Translating it yields CASSQSAILYEQYF.

The chain combines TRBV19 with TRBJ1-2; D gene ambiguous. The length of the CDR3 is 16 residues. V was clipped by 3 bases and J by 1 base, with 15 bases between them. CDR1 and CDR2 from the germline V gene are LNHDA and SQIVND (reference sequence). This chain's CDR3 is CASSILSGSINYGYTF. The CDR3, as DNA: TGTGCCAGTAGTATTCTCTCTGGGTCCATTAACTATGGCTACACCTTC.

The chain couples TRBV7-2 to TRBJ1-2; D unclear. This CDR3 contains 14 residues. Germline lookup yields CDR1 SGHTA and CDR2 FQGNSA. V was trimmed by 5 bases and J by 3 bases, leaving 13 bases between them. The CDR3 here is CASSTAGIHYGYTF. CDR3 DNA sequence: TGTGCCAGCAGCACAGCCGGGATTCACTATGGCTACACCTTC. The whole variable domain, remainder taken from reference TRBV7-2 and TRBJ1-2, is GAGVSQSPSNKVTEKGKDVELRCDPISGHTALYWYRQSLGQGLEFLIYFQGNSAPDKSGLPSDRFSAERTGGSVSTLTIQRTQQEDSAVYLCASSTAGIHYGYTFGSGTRLTVV.

This clone was counted a few times. The chain is built from TRBV4-2 and TRBJ1-5; D unresolved. The CDR3 runs 15 residues. Between the trimmed V and J ends, which lost 0 bases and 3 bases, there was a span of 9 bases. The germline V gene has CDR1 LGHNA and CDR2 YNFKEQ. The CDR3 protein is CASSQDDGYNQPQHF. In DNA, the CDR3 is TGTGCCAGCAGCCAAGACGACGGCTACAATCAGCCCCAGCATTTT.

The chain is built from TRBV11-2 and TRBJ2-7; no clear D gene. Germline values: CDR1 SGHAT, CDR2 FQNNGV. The CDR3 totals 13 residues. The ends were cut back, 4 bases at V and 5 bases at J, with 12 bases in the middle. The CDR3 DNA reads as TGTGCCAGCAGCTCTCAAACCACGAACGAGCAGTACTTC. The encoded protein is CASSSQTTNEQYF.

This clone was counted a few times. The chain carries TRBV2 and TRBJ1-1; D perhaps matches TRBD1 (5 bases). The CDR3 sequence is 15 residues long. Trimming left V 3 bases short and J 0 bases short, with 11 bases between. CDR1 is SNHLY, CDR2 FYNNEI, per germline. CDR3 bases: TGTGCCAGCAGTGATCAGGGTTCGGTGAACACTGAAGCTTTCTTT. This gives the protein CASSDQGSVNTEAFF.

The J gene is TRBJ1-2, the V gene TRBV29-1; possible D gene TRBD1, 6 bases. With 8 bases removed from V and 8 bases from J, the gap between germline ends came to 24 bases. The germline gives CDR1 SQVTM, CDR2 ANQGSEA. The CDR3 runs 14 residues. CDR3 residues: CSLAPSDGGRGYTF. DNA for the CDR3: TGCAGCCTGGCCCCCTCTGATGGGGGCCGAGGCTACACCTTC.

The J gene is TRBJ2-1, the V gene TRBV7-6; D may be TRBD2 (5 bases). This CDR3 has 17 amino acids. V shed 1 base and J shed 5 bases, with 18 bases lying between them. Per the germline V gene, CDR1 is SGHVS and CDR2 is FNYEAQ. CDR3 loop: CASSLVLPGIGDNEQFF. The CDR3 bases are TGTGCCAGCAGCTTAGTACTTCCGGGGATAGGTGACAATGAGCAGTTCTTC.

The V and J genes are TRBV5-6 and TRBJ2-1, with D uncertain. Germline V gene data show CDR1 as SGHDT and CDR2 as YYEEEE. The CDR3 sequence is 11 residues long. V was trimmed by 3 bases and J by 10 bases, leaving 8 bases between them. The CDR3 is CASSYTGEQFF. The CDR3 coding sequence is TGTGCCAGCAGCTACACTGGAGAGCAGTTCTTC. Supplemented by reference TRBV5-6 and TRBJ2-1, the full variable domain reads DAGVTQSPTHLIKTRGQQVTLRCSPKSGHDTVSWYQQALGQGPQFIFQYYEEEERQRGNFPDRFSGHQFPNYSSELNVNALLLGDSALYLCASSYTGEQFFGPGTRLTVL.

Comment on this clone: Other DNA variants within this sample encode the same CDR3. V gene TRBV30 combines with J gene TRBJ1-5; TRBD1 is a possible D gene (5 bases). The length of the CDR3 is 13 residues. Germline V gene lookup returns CDR1 GTSNPN and CDR2 SVGIG (reference sequence). V was clipped by 0 bases and J by 2 bases, with 5 bases between them. CDR3: CAWSVQGNQPQHF. CDR3 nucleotides: TGTGCCTGGAGTGTACAGGGCAATCAGCCCCAGCATTTT.

The genes are TRBV7-8 and TRBJ1-5, with D perhaps TRBD1 (5 bases). The CDR3 length is 15 residues. Germline loops: CDR1 SGHVS, CDR2 FQNEAQ. V shed 5 bases and J shed 7 bases, with 18 bases lying between them. The chain's CDR3 is CASSQTTGLSQPQHF. CDR3 nucleotides: TGTGCCAGCAGCCAAACCACAGGTTTAAGCCAGCCCCAGCATTTT.

The chain uses TRBV6-5 and TRBJ2-2; D remains unclear. The CDR3 length is 13 residues. V lost 8 bases and J 4 bases, leaving 11 bases between the germline ends. The germline V gene has CDR1 MNHEY and CDR2 SVGAGI. The CDR3 DNA reads TGTGCCAGCTCAAAACAGAGCACCGGGGAGCTGTTTTTT. Protein product: CASSKQSTGELFF.

V is TRBV27 and J is TRBJ1-1; D not certain. The V end lost 3 bases, the J end lost 1 base, and 9 bases lay between the germline ends. The germline V gene encodes CDR1 MNHEY and CDR2 SMNVEV (reference sequence). The CDR3 length is 14 residues. The CDR3 sequence: CASSFGQENTEAFF. The CDR3 coding sequence is TGTGCCAGCAGTTTCGGGCAGGAGAACACTGAAGCTTTCTTT.

The chain carries TRBV7-6 and TRBJ1-5, with no clear D. The CDR3 extends over 13 amino acids. Germline assignment: CDR1 SGHVS and CDR2 FNYEAQ. Trimming pared 0 bases from V and 5 bases from J, leaving 5 bases between. Written as DNA, the CDR3 is TGTGCCAGCAGCTTAGCGATCTATCAGCCCCAGCATTTT. This translates into CASSLAIYQPQHF.

The V call is TRBV4-3, the J call TRBJ2-3; no clear D gene. The CDR3 loop spans 15 amino acids. Trimming left V 1 base short and J 4 bases short, with 12 bases between. CDR1 is LGHNA, CDR2 YSLEER, per germline. The CDR3 loop reads CASSQVQHPPDTQYF. The DNA for the CDR3 is TGCGCCAGCAGCCAAGTACAGCACCCCCCAGATACGCAGTATTTT.